What follows are 29 T cell receptor beta chains derived from one specimen sequenced in a study of blood T cell repertoires in COVID-19. TCRdb keeps only in-frame clones here, not all; method: immunoSEQ multiplex PCR. The sample shows about 29,000 clones, around 74% of them seen only once. What was sequenced was peripheral blood. Every receptor here comes from a woman aged 70 to 79 with active or convalescent COVID-19.

The chain employs TRBV7-8 and TRBJ2-1; 9 bases are shared with TRBD2. J lost 9 bases, V lost 5 bases, and 11 bases had no gene match. Germline CDR1 is SGHVS and CDR2 is FQNEAQ. This CDR3 is 15 amino acids long. The CDR3 loop reads CASSRDGTSSGEQFF. The CDR3 nucleotides read TGTGCCAGCAGCCGAGACGGGACTAGCAGTGGTGAGCAGTTCTTC.

The genes are TRBV4-3 and TRBJ2-3; D possibly corresponds to TRBD1 (5 bases). Trimming removed 0 bases from V and 2 bases from J, with 9 bases in between. The length of the CDR3 is 15 residues. CDR1 is LGHNA, CDR2 YSLEER, per germline. CDR3 bases: TGCGCCAGCAGCCAAGAGGGGCAGGTCACAGATACGCAGTATTTT. The encoded protein is CASSQEGQVTDTQYF.

J is TRBJ2-7 and V is TRBV18, with D possibly TRBD2 on 6 matching bases. The germline CDR1 and CDR2 sequences are KGHSH and LQKENI. The germline V and J ends were trimmed by 3 bases and 1 base, with 7 bases remaining between them. This CDR3 contains 13 residues. CDR3: CASSPGGSYEQYF. The CDR3 bases are TGTGCCAGCTCACCGGGGGGATCCTACGAGCAGTACTTC.

The rearrangement links TRBV6-1 to TRBJ2-1; TRBD2 might be the D (7 bases). The germline V gene encodes CDR1 MNHNS and CDR2 SASEGT. The CDR3 totals 16 residues. V was clipped by 3 bases and J by 2 bases, with 14 bases between them. The CDR3 reads CASSDWGGVTYNEQFF. Written as DNA, the CDR3 is TGTGCCAGCAGTGATTGGGGGGGCGTAACCTACAATGAGCAGTTCTTC.

This chain connects TRBV5-5 to TRBJ1-5; the D gene is possibly TRBD1 (5 bases). The germline V gene has CDR1 SGHKS and CDR2 YYEKEE (reference sequence). Trimming pared 4 bases from V and 6 bases from J, leaving 14 bases between. The CDR3 runs to 14 residues. The CDR3 loop is CASSLDSSFQPQHF. Here the CDR3 DNA reads TGTGCCAGCAGCCTAGACAGTTCCTTTCAGCCCCAGCATTTT.

The sample holds a few counts of this clone. The genes are TRBV7-3 and TRBJ2-7; D gene unclear. The germline gives CDR1 SGHTA, CDR2 FQGTGA. V shed 5 bases and J shed 0 bases, with 11 bases lying between them. The CDR3 loop spans 14 amino acids. The DNA of the CDR3 is TGTGCCAGCAGCCCGCATGCGAGCTCCTACGAGCAGTACTTC. Residues: CASSPHASSYEQYF. Combining the CDR3 with reference TRBV7-3 and TRBJ2-7 gives the whole variable domain GAGVSQTPSNKVTEKGKYVELRCDPISGHTALYWYRQSLGQGPEFLIYFQGTGAADDSGLPNDRFFAVRPEGSVSTLKIQRTERGDSAVYLCASSPHASSYEQYFGPGTRLTVT.

This clone was seen a few times. V gene TRBV6-5 combines with J gene TRBJ2-3; 9 positions agree with TRBD2. The germline CDR1 and CDR2 sequences are MNHEY and SVGAGI. The CDR3 runs to 15 residues. In DNA form, the CDR3 reads TGTGCGCAGGGGGTAGCGGGGGTCCAAACAGATACGCAGTATTTT. Protein: CAQGVAGVQTDTQYF.

V gene TRBV7-9 combines with J gene TRBJ2-7; TRBD1 matches 9 bases. Germline assignment: CDR1 SEHNR and CDR2 FQNEAQ (reference sequence). The junction had 2 bases not matched to a gene; V was cut back by 3 bases and J by 2 bases. The CDR3 contains 14 residues. The CDR3 DNA is TGTGCCAGCAGCTTCGGGACAGGGACCTACGAGCAGTACTTC. Residues: CASSFGTGTYEQYF. The full variable domain, its missing parts supplied by reference TRBV7-9 and TRBJ2-7, is DTGVSQNPRHKITKRGQNVTFRCDPISEHNRLYWYRQTLGQGPEFLTYFQNEAQLEKSRLLSDRFSAERPKGSFSTLEIQRTEQGDSAMYLCASSFGTGTYEQYFGPGTRLTVT.

The genes are TRBV9 and TRBJ2-3; no reliable D call. Germline V gene data show CDR1 as SGDLS and CDR2 as YYNGEE. The CDR3 consists of 16 residues. V was shortened by 0 bases and J by 0 bases, with 11 bases between the two germline ends. The DNA for the CDR3 is TGTGCCAGCAGCGTAGGTGGTATCACTAGCACAGATACGCAGTATTTT. Its protein product is CASSVGGITSTDTQYF.

The V call is TRBV7-9, the J call TRBJ2-7; D remains ambiguous. Germline V gene sequence: CDR1 SEHNR, CDR2 FQNEAQ (reference sequence). V lost 4 bases and J 0 bases, leaving 7 bases between the germline ends. The CDR3 runs 13 residues. This chain's CDR3 is CASSSRGSYEQYF. DNA for the CDR3: TGTGCCAGCAGCTCGCGTGGCTCCTACGAGCAGTACTTC.

Here the CDR3 DNA reads TGTGCCAGCAGTTCCGACCTTGACAGCTATGGTGAACCCCAGCATTTT. It specifies CASSSDLDSYGEPQHF. V gene TRBV6-2 or TRBV6-3 combines with J gene TRBJ1-5; weak D call: TRBD1 (5 bases). Germline loops: CDR1 MNHEY, CDR2 SVGEGT. Between the trimmed V and J ends, which lost 4 bases and 10 bases, there was a span of 23 bases. This CDR3 has 16 residues.

This chain links TRBV30 with TRBJ1-2, with 7 bases identical to TRBD1. Germline CDR1 is GTSNPN and CDR2 is SVGIG (reference sequence). J gave up 6 bases and V 0 bases, and 13 bases lay outside the gene matches. CDR3 length: 16 amino acids. CDR3 residues: CAWSVWGGTAPHGYTF. In DNA form, the CDR3 reads TGTGCCTGGAGTGTCTGGGGCGGGACAGCGCCTCATGGCTACACCTTC.

V is TRBV7-2 and J is TRBJ1-2; 8 bases line up with TRBD1. The length of the CDR3 is 16 residues. Germline loops: CDR1 SGHTA, CDR2 FQGNSA. The junction had 7 bases not matched to a gene; V was cut back by 4 bases and J by 0 bases. Written as DNA, the CDR3 is TGTGCCAGCAGCTCGTCGACAGGGGTAGCTAACTATGGCTACACCTTC. It specifies CASSSSTGVANYGYTF.

J is TRBJ2-1 and V is TRBV7-2; 12 nucleotides line up with TRBD2. The CDR3 spans 16 residues. J was trimmed by 7 bases and V by 3 bases; bases with no gene match: 7. CDR1 and CDR2 from the germline V gene are SGHTA and FQGNSA. Here the CDR3 DNA reads TGTGCCAGCAGCTTTTTGACTAGCGGGGGCGCAAATGAGCAGTTCTTC. This codes for CASSFLTSGGANEQFF.

The rearrangement joins TRBV28 to TRBJ1-6; 11 bases are a match to TRBD1. CDR3 length equals 16 residues. Germline lookup yields CDR1 MDHEN and CDR2 SYDVKM. The junction had 4 bases not matched to a gene; V was cut back by 2 bases and J by 7 bases. This chain's CDR3 is CASSLGTGGRNSPLHF. The DNA of the CDR3 is TGTGCCAGCAGTTTAGGGACAGGGGGTCGGAATTCACCCCTCCACTTT.

This chain joins TRBV19 and TRBJ1-3; 8 bases match TRBD1. Germline-derived CDR1 and CDR2 are LNHDA and SQIVND (reference sequence). The CDR3 contains 17 residues. Unmatched junction bases numbered 8, after V lost 4 bases and J lost 0 bases. Here the CDR3 reads CASSKIAGGISGNTIYF. The CDR3 DNA is TGTGCCAGTAGTAAGATCGCAGGGGGCATCTCTGGAAACACCATATATTTT. The full variable domain, rest sourced from reference TRBV19 and TRBJ1-3, is DGGITQSPKYLFRKEGQNVTLSCEQNLNHDAMYWYRQDPGQGLRLIYYSQIVNDFQKGDIAEGYSVSREKKESFPLTVTSAQKNPTAFYLCASSKIAGGISGNTIYFGEGSWLTVV.

The V and J genes are TRBV18 and TRBJ1-4, with D unclear. The CDR3 has 14 residues. CDR1 is KGHSH, CDR2 LQKENI, per germline. Trimming cost V 3 bases and J 2 bases, with 7 bases left between them. CDR3 residues: CASSPERTNEKLFF. The DNA of the CDR3 is TGTGCCAGCTCACCGGAGAGGACTAATGAAAAACTGTTTTTT.

The J gene is TRBJ1-1, the V gene TRBV9; D not resolved. This CDR3 has 13 amino acids. CDR1 and CDR2 from the germline V gene are SGDLS and YYNGEE. Trimming took 0 bases from V and 8 from J, leaving 11 bases between them. CDR3 nucleotides: TGTGCCAGCAGCGTAGTGGCGGGAACCGAAGCTTTCTTT. This gives the protein CASSVVAGTEAFF.

The J gene is TRBJ2-5, the V gene TRBV28; 7 nucleotides align to TRBD2. V trimming: 5 bases; J trimming: 1 base; junction bases outside the gene matches: 7. This CDR3 has 15 amino acids. CDR1 is MDHEN and CDR2 is SYDVKM in the germline V gene. The DNA of the CDR3 is TGTGCCAGCAGTGTTTGGGGGGAGGGCCAAGAGACCCAGTACTTC. Translated: CASSVWGEGQETQYF.

This chain joins TRBV28 and TRBJ2-1; 11 positions agree with TRBD1. The V and J ends lost 4 bases and 6 bases, in that order; junction bases with no gene match: 14. Germline-derived CDR1 and CDR2 are MDHEN and SYDVKM. There are 18 residues in the CDR3. CDR3 sequence (DNA): TGTGCCAGCAGTTCCCTACACGCGGACAGGGGGCGCGTCAATGAGCAGTTCTTC. It codes for CASSSLHADRGRVNEQFF.

This chain links TRBV9 with TRBJ1-3, with 7 bases that match TRBD1. Germline CDR1 is SGDLS and CDR2 is YYNGEE. The CDR3 sequence is 15 residues long. Trimming at V came to 4 bases and at J to 0 bases, leaving 4 bases not matched to a gene. CDR3 protein: CASSLQGTSGNTIYF. CDR3 coding DNA: TGTGCCAGCAGCTTACAGGGGACCTCTGGAAACACCATATATTTT.

In its sample, this clone was seen a few times. The genes are TRBV6-4 and TRBJ2-5; 9 bases match TRBD2. CDR1 and CDR2 from the germline V gene are MRHNA and SNTAGT. The CDR3 totals 15 residues. The trim removed 5 bases at V and 2 bases at J, leaving 6 bases unmatched. The CDR3 here is CASSLTSGIQETQYF. The CDR3 DNA is TGTGCCAGCAGTCTGACTAGCGGAATACAAGAGACCCAGTACTTC.

The rearrangement joins TRBV6-5 to TRBJ1-6; D call uncertain. The CDR3 has 13 residues. V lost 6 bases to trimming and J lost 8 bases, with 11 bases between them. In germline, CDR1 is MNHEY, CDR2 SVGAGI. Here the CDR3 DNA reads TGTGCCAGCAGCCAACAGAGGGATTCACCCCTCCACTTT. Amino acids: CASSQQRDSPLHF.

The rearrangement uses TRBV18 and TRBJ2-1; 10 bases line up with TRBD2. The CDR3 covers 15 residues. The germline gives CDR1 KGHSH, CDR2 LQKENI. The V segment lost 3 bases and the J segment 5 bases; nucleotides outside the gene matches: 4. The CDR3 nucleotides are TGTGCCAGCTCACCCCGGACTAGCGGAAACAATGAGCAGTTCTTC. Protein sequence: CASSPRTSGNNEQFF. The full variable domain, rest sourced from reference TRBV18 and TRBJ2-1, is NAGVMQNPRHLVRRRGQEARLRCSPMKGHSHVYWYRQLPEEGLKFMVYLQKENIIDESGMPKERFSAEFPKEGPSILRIQQVVRGDSAAYFCASSPRTSGNNEQFFGPGTRLTVL.

The chain has TRBV19 and TRBJ1-4; 8 nucleotides match TRBD1. The CDR3 spans 13 residues. The V segment lost 7 bases and the J segment 6 bases; nucleotides outside the gene matches: 4. Germline loops: CDR1 LNHDA, CDR2 SQIVND (reference sequence). Here the CDR3 reads CASTWTGHEKLFF. Here the CDR3 DNA reads TGTGCCAGTACTTGGACAGGGCATGAAAAACTGTTTTTT.

The V call is TRBV11-3, the J call TRBJ2-2; 11 bases match TRBD2. V shed 6 bases and J 7 bases; nucleotides not matched to a gene: 7. The CDR3 consists of 15 residues. The germline V gene encodes CDR1 SGHNT and CDR2 YENEEA. The CDR3 loop is CASSRSGGDVGELFF. DNA of the CDR3: TGTGCCAGCAGTCGTAGCGGGGGGGACGTCGGGGAGCTGTTTTTT.

The chain combines TRBV10-2 with TRBJ1-5; 11 bases align to TRBD1. The germline V gene encodes CDR1 WSHSY and CDR2 SAAADI. The junction had 4 bases not matched to a gene; V was cut back by 10 bases and J by 5 bases. This CDR3 comprises 13 residues. For the CDR3, the DNA is TGCGCCACTAGGGGACAGGGGGATCAGCCCCAGCATTTT. Protein sequence: CATRGQGDQPQHF.

This clone was observed a few times. This rearrangement joins TRBV3-1 (or the pseudogene TRBV3-2) to TRBJ1-2; D unresolved. The CDR3 spans 15 residues. V lost 4 bases and J 0 bases, leaving 12 bases between the germline ends. Germline V gene sequence: CDR1 LGHDT, CDR2 YNNKEL (reference sequence). The chain's CDR3 is CASSRASSSNYGYTF. CDR3 nucleotide sequence: TGTGCCAGCAGCCGAGCGAGCTCCTCTAACTATGGCTACACCTTC.

The chain joins TRBV19 to TRBJ1-1; D gene ambiguous. CDR3 length equals 19 residues. Germline assignment: CDR1 LNHDA and CDR2 SQIVND (reference sequence). Trimming stripped 8 bases from V and 1 base from J, with 29 bases between. The CDR3 DNA sequence: TGTGCCAGTCGGTTAAGTGCGGCGGGATCCACCACCCGGAACACTGAAGCTTTCTTT. Amino acid sequence: CASRLSAAGSTTRNTEAFF.